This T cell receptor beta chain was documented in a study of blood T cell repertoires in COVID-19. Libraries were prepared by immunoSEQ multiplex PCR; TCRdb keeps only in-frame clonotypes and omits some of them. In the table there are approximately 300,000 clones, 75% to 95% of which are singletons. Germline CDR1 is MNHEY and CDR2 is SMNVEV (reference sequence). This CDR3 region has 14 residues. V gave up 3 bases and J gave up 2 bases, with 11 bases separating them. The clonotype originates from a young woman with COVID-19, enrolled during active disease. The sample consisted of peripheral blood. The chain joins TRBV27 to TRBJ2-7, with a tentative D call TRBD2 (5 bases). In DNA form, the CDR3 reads TGTGCCAGCAGTTTGAGGGTAACGGCCTACGAGCAGTACTTC. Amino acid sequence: CASSLRVTAYEQYF.